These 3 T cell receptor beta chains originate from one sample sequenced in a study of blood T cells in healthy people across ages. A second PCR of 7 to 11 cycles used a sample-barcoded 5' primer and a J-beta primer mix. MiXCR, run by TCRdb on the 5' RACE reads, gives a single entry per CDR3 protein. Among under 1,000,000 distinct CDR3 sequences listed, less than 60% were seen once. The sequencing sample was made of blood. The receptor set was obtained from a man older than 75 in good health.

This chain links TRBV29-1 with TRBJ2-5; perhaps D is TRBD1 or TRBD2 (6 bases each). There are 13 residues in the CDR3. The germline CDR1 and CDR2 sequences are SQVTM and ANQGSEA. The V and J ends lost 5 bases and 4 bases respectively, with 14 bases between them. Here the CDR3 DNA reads TGCAGCGTTCGTGTCGGGGGCGGAGAGACCCAGTACTTC. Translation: CSVRVGGGETQYF.

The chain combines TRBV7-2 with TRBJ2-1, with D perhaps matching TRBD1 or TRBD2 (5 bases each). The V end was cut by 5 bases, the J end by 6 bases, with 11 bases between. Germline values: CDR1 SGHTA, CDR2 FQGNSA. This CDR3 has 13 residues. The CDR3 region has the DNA TGTGCCAGCAGCCCCGGTGGGGGCAATGAGCAGTTCTTC. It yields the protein CASSPGGGNEQFF. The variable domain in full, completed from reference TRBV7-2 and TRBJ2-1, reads GAGVSQSPSNKVTEKGKDVELRCDPISGHTALYWYRQSLGQGLEFLIYFQGNSAPDKSGLPSDRFSAERTGGSVSTLTIQRTQQEDSAVYLCASSPGGGNEQFFGPGTRLTVL.

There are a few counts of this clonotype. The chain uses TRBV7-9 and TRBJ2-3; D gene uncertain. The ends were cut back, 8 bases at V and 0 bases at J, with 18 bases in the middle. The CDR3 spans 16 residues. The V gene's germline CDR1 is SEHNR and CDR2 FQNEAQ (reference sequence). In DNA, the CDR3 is TGTGCCAGCTGGCATGCCGGCAGACAAAGCACAGATACGCAGTATTTT. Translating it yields CASWHAGRQSTDTQYF.